The sequence of this TCR beta chain was determined in a study of cytomegalovirus exposure and HLA in healthy donors. Overall study findings and caveats: Reportedly, a later analysis found an Asian-associated ancestry cluster had fewer N-insertions than the roughly 700-donor mean.

With regard to this clone: Its antigen is as yet unknown.

Per the germline V gene, CDR1 is LNHNV and CDR2 is YYDKDF (reference sequence). CDR3 length: 17 residues. The J segment lost 2 bases and the V segment lost 0 bases, leaving 9 bases of the junction unmatched. A multiplex PCR was run with 60 Vbeta primers and 13 Jbeta primers. TCRdb keeps only in-frame clones here, not all; method: immunoSEQ multiplex PCR. The data show about 190,000 clones, 81% seen once. Sequenced input: PBMCs. This rearrangement joins TRBV15 to TRBJ2-7, with 8 bases that match TRBD2. This receptor was identified in a man younger than 30 in good health and CMV-seronegative. The CDR3 spells CATSRDLREVGTYEQYF. CDR3 nucleotide sequence: TGTGCCACCAGCAGAGATTTGCGGGAGGTGGGGACCTACGAGCAGTACTTC.